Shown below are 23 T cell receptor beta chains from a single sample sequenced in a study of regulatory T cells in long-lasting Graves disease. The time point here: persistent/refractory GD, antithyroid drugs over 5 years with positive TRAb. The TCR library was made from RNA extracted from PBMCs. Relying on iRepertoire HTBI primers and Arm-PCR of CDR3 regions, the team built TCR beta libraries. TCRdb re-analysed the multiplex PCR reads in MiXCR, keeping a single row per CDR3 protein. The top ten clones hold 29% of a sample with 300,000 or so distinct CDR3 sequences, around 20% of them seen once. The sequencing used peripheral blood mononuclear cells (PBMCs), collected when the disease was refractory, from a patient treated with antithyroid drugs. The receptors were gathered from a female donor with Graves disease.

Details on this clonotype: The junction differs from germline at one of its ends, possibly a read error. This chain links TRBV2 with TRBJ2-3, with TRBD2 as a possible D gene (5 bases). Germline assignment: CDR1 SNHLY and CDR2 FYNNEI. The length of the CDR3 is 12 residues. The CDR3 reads CAGADWPDRQYF. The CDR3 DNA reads TGTGCCGGCGCGGACTGGCCAGATAGGCAGTATTTT.

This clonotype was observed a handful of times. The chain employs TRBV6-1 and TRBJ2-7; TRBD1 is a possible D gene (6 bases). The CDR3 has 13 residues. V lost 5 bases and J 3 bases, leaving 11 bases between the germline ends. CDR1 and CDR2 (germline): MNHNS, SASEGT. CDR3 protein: CASSRDTNYEQYF. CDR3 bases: TGTGCCAGCAGTAGGGACACCAACTACGAGCAGTACTTC.

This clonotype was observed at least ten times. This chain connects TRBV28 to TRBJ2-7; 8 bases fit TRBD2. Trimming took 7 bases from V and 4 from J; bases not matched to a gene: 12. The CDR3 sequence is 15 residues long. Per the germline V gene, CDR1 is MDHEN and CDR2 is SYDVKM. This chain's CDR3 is CASNHLRGGFYEQYF. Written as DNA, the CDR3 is TGTGCCAGCAACCACCTCCGGGGGGGCTTTTACGAGCAGTACTTC.

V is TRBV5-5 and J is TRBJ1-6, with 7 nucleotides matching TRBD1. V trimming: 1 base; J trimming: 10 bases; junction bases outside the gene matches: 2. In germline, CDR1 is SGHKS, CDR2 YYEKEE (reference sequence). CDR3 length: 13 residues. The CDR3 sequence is CASSLRGPSPLHF. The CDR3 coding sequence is TGTGCCAGCAGCTTGAGGGGGCCGTCACCCCTCCACTTT.

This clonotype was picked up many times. CDR3 in DNA: TGTGCCAGCAGTCCTAGGACTAGCGGCACAGATACGCAGTATTTT. Translated: CASSPRTSGTDTQYF. V usage is TRBV2 and J usage is TRBJ2-3; 9 bases agree with TRBD2. Trimming removed 5 bases from V and 1 base from J; junction bases left unmatched: 4. In germline, CDR1 is SNHLY, CDR2 FYNNEI. CDR3 size: 15 residues.

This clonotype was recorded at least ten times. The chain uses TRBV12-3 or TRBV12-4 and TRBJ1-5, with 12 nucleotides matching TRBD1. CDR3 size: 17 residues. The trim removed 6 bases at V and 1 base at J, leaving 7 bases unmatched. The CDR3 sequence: CASRGGGQGASNQPQHF. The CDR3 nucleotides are TGTGCCAGCAGGGGCGGGGGACAGGGGGCCAGCAATCAGCCCCAGCATTTT.

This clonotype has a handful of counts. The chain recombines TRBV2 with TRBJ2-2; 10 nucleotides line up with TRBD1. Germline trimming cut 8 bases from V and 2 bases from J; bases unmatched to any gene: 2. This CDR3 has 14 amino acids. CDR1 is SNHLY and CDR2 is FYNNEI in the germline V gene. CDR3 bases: TGTGCCAGCCAGACAGGGGGCAACACCGGGGAGCTGTTTTTT. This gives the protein CASQTGGNTGELFF.

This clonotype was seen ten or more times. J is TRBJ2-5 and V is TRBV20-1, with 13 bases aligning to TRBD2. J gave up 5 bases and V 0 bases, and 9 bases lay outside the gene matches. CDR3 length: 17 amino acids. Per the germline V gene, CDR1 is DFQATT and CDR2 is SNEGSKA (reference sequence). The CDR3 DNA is TGCAGTGCTAGAGAAGGCGGGACTAGCGGGATAATGGAGACCCAGTACTTC. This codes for CSAREGGTSGIMETQYF.

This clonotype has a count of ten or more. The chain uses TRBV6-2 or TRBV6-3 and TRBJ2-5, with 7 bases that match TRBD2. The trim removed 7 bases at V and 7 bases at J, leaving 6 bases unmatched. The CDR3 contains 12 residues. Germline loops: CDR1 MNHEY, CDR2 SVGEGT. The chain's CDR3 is CASTERGGTQYF. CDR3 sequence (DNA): TGTGCCAGCACGGAGCGGGGAGGGACCCAGTACTTC.

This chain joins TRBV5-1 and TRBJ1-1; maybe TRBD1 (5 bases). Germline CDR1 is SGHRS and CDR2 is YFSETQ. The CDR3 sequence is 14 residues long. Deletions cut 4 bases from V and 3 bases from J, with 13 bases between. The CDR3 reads CASSPLGQDTEAFF. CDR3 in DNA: TGCGCCAGCAGCCCGTTGGGGCAGGACACTGAAGCTTTCTTT.

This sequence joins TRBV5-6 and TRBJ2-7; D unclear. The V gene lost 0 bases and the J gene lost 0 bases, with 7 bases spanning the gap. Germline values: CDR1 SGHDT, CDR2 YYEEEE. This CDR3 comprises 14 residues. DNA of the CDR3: TGTGCCAGCAGCTTGGTTAGCAACTCCTACGAGCAGTACTTC. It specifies CASSLVSNSYEQYF.

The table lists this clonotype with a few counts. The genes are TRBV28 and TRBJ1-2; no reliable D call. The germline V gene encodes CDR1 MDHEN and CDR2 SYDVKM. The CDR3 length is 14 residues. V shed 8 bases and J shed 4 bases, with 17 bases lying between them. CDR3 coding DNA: TGTGCCAGCCAGCTCGGACCCGGAATCTATGGCTACACCTTC. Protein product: CASQLGPGIYGYTF.

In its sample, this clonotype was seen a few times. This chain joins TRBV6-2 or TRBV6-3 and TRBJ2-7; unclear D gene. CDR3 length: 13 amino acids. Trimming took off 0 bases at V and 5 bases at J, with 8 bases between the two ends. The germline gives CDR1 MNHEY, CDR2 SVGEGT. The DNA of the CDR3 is TGTGCCAGCAGTTACTCTCTAGGGAACGAGCAGTACTTC. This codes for CASSYSLGNEQYF.

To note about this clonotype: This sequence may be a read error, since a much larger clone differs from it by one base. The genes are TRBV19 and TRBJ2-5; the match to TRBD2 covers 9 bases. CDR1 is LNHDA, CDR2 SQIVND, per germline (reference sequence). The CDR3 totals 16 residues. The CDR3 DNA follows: TGTGTCACCAGCCCCGGGACTAGCAGGACGAGGGAGACCCAGTACTTC. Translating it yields CVTSPGTSRTRETQYF.

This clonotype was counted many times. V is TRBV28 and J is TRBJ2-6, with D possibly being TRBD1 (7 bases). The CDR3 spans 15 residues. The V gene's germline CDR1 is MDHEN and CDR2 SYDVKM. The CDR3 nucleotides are TGTGGCTCGGCTCAGGGGGGCTCTGGGGCCAACGTCCTGACTTTC. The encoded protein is CGSAQGGSGANVLTF. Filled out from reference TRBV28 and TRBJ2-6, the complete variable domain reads DVKVTQSSRYLVKRTGEKVFLECVQDMDHENMFWYRQDPGLGLRLIYFSYDVKMKEKGDIPEGYSVSREKKERFSLILESASTNQTSMYLCGSAQGGSGANVLTFGAGSRLTVL.

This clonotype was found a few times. CDR3 sequence (DNA): TGTGCCATCAGTGAGGTCCCGCCGTGGAGGGCGAGCTCCTACGAGCAGTACTTC. As protein: CAISEVPPWRASSYEQYF. The chain joins TRBV10-3 to TRBJ2-7; TRBD2 might be the D (6 bases). V was pared by 2 bases and J by 0 bases, with 20 bases between. Germline lookup yields CDR1 ENHRY and CDR2 SYGVKD. This CDR3 has 18 residues.

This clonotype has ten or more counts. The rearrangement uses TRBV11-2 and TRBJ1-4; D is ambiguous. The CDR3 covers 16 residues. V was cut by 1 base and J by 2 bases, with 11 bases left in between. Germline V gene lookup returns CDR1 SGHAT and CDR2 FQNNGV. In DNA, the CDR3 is TGTGCCAGCAGCTTAGCCACTCCGGGGACTAATGAAAAACTGTTTTTT. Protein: CASSLATPGTNEKLFF.

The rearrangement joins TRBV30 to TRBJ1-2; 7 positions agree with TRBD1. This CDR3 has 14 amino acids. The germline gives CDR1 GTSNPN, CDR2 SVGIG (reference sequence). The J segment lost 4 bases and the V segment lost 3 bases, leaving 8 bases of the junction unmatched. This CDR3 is CAWSPTGSPYGYTF. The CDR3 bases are TGTGCCTGGAGCCCGACAGGGTCTCCCTATGGCTACACCTTC.

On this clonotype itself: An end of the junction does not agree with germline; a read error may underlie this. The CDR3 protein is CASSTIRDGGNIQYF. CDR3 DNA: TGTGCCAGCAGTACGATCCGGGACGGCGGAAACATTCAGTACTTC. The rearrangement uses TRBV10-3 and TRBJ2-4, with D perhaps given as TRBD1 or TRBD2 (5 bases each). Germline lookup yields CDR1 ENHRY and CDR2 SYGVKD. This CDR3 is 15 amino acids long.

This CDR3 is CASSPLGSFDLAEAFF. The CDR3 nucleotides are TGTGCCAGCAGCCCCCTGGGGTCGTTTGACCTTGCTGAAGCTTTCTTT. The V call is TRBV7-9, the J call TRBJ1-1; D is ambiguous. Germline CDR1 SEHNR, CDR2 FQNEAQ (reference sequence). V dropped 5 bases and J dropped 6 bases, with 22 bases sitting between them. CDR3 size: 16 residues.

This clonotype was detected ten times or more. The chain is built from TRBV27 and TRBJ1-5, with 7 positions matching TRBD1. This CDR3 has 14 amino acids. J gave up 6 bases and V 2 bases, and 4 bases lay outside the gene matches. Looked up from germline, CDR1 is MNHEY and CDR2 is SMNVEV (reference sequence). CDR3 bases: TGTGCCAGCAGTTTAGAAACAGGGGCTCAGCCCCAGCATTTT. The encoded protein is CASSLETGAQPQHF.

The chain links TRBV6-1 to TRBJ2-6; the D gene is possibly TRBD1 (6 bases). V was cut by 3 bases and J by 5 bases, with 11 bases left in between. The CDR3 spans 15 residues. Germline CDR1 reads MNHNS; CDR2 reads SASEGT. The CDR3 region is CASSDDGGWANVLTF. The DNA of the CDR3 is TGTGCCAGCAGTGATGATGGGGGCTGGGCCAACGTCCTGACTTTC.

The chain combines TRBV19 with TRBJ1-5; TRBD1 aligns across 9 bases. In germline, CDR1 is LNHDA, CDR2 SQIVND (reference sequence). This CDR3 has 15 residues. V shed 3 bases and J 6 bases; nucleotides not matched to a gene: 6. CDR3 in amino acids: CASSIWTGDFQPQHF. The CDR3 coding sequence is TGTGCCAGTAGTATCTGGACAGGGGATTTTCAGCCCCAGCATTTT.